These T cell receptor beta chains were read from a single sample in a study of shared clonotypes between healthy human individuals. The table came from immunoSEQ multiplex PCR; TCRdb's copy has only in-frame clones and leaves some out. The sample yields over a million clones, around 74% seen once. Sequenced: memory CD4+ T cells sorted from blood. All receptors derive from a man younger than 35 in good health. The CDR3 runs from the conserved cysteine through the conserved F or W. The D gene is left open where the match is weak. The listing skips clone size in some rows; elsewhere it reads once, few, many or a size class.

CASSGQPNTEAFF TGCGCCAGTTCGGGACAGCCTAACACTGAAGCTTTCTTT TRBV5-1 TRBD1 NA TRBJ1-1 13
CASNLNTGELFF TGTGCCAGCAATCTTAACACCGGGGAGCTGTTTTTT TRBV19 NA NA TRBJ2-2 12
CASSVGIRTGGEQYF TGTGCCAGCAGCGTAGGGATCAGGACAGGGGGCGAGCAGTACTTC TRBV9 TRBD1 NA TRBJ2-7 15
CASSLDARTDTQYF TGTGCCAGCAGCCTAGACGCCCGCACAGATACGCAGTATTTT TRBV6-1 NA NA TRBJ2-3 14
CASSPEEAQHF TGTGCCAGCAGCCCTGAGGAGGCCCAGCATTTT TRBV5-8 NA NA TRBJ1-5 11
CASSEGRETQYF TGTGCCAGCAGTGAAGGGAGGGAGACCCAGTACTTC TRBV2 NA few TRBJ2-5 12
CAWSLFFVADRAYEQYF TGTGCCTGGAGTCTTTTCTTTGTGGCTGACCGAGCCTACGAGCAGTACTTC TRBV30 NA NA TRBJ2-7 17
CASSQLNVGQSRANVLTF TGTGCCAGCAGCCAGTTGAATGTAGGACAAAGTCGGGCCAACGTCCTGACTTTC TRBV12-1 NA NA TRBJ2-6 18
CASRNEETQYF TGTGCCAGCAGAAATGAAGAGACCCAGTACTTC TRBV7-9 NA NA TRBJ2-5 11
CASSAQGSGNTIYF TGTGCCAGCAGTGCACAGGGCTCTGGAAACACCATATATTTT TRBV27 NA once TRBJ1-3 14
CASSPGLSEDTQYF TGTGCCAGCTCACCCGGCCTTTCGGAAGATACGCAGTATTTT TRBV18 NA few TRBJ2-3 14
CASSLVGNTIYF TGTGCCAGTAGTCTCGTTGGGAACACCATATATTTT TRBV19 NA few TRBJ1-3 12
CASSLASGRAGYNEQFF TGCGCCAGCAGCTTGGCCTCGGGGAGGGCAGGCTACAATGAGCAGTTCTTC TRBV5-1 TRBD2 NA TRBJ2-1 17
CASTGANVLTF TGTGCCAGCACCGGGGCCAACGTCCTGACTTTC TRBV6-6 NA NA TRBJ2-6 11
CASSTREQPAGNQPQHF TGTGCCAGCAGCACCCGAGAACAGCCGGCGGGGAATCAGCCCCAGCATTTT TRBV21-1 NA NA TRBJ1-5 17
CASSPRGTAEAFF TGTGCCAGCTCACCACGAGGGACAGCAGAAGCTTTCTTT TRBV18 TRBD1 NA TRBJ1-1 13
CASSRGGTQETQYF TGTGCCAGCAGTAGGGGGGGGACCCAAGAGACCCAGTACTTC TRBV6-6 NA NA TRBJ2-5 14
CASSPGTDLSYTF TGTGCCAGCTCACCCGGGACCGACTTGAGCTACACCTTC TRBV18 NA once TRBJ1-2 13
CASSSEVEQYF TGTGCCAGCAGCTCGGAGGTCGAGCAGTACTTC TRBV5-8 NA NA TRBJ2-7 11
CASSIQWGGYGYTF TGTGCCAGTAGTATCCAGTGGGGAGGATATGGCTACACCTTC TRBV19 NA few TRBJ1-2 14
CASSKRGESPLHF TGTGCCAGCAGCAAACGGGGGGAATCACCCCTCCACTTT TRBV21-1 NA NA TRBJ1-6 13
CASRPYSGGGREKLFF TGTGCCAGCAGACCATACTCAGGGGGCGGACGTGAAAAACTGTTTTTT TRBV5-6 TRBD1 NA TRBJ1-4 16
CASSFWGPNEKLFF TGTGCCAGCAGTTTTTGGGGCCCTAATGAAAAACTGTTTTTT TRBV27 NA NA TRBJ1-4 14
CASSHNTYTEAFF TGTGCCAGCAGCCACAACACCTACACTGAAGCTTTCTTT TRBV11-2 NA NA TRBJ1-1 13
CASSFRAGNRNTQYF TGTGCCAGCAGTTTCAGGGCAGGGAATCGAAATACGCAGTATTTT TRBV28 NA NA TRBJ2-3 15
CASSFGSQIYNEQFF TGCGCCAGCAGCTTTGGGAGCCAGATTTACAATGAGCAGTTCTTC TRBV5-1 NA NA TRBJ2-1 15
CASSLALQGSPLHF TGTGCCAGCAGCTTAGCTTTACAAGGATCACCCCTCCACTTT TRBV11-2 NA NA TRBJ1-6 14
CASSFNQVVYEQYF TGCGCCAGCAGCTTTAACCAGGTGGTCTACGAGCAGTACTTC TRBV5-1 NA NA TRBJ2-7 14
CASSPPGLAGVTDTQYF TGTGCCAGCAGCCCCCCTGGGCTAGCGGGAGTCACAGATACGCAGTATTTT TRBV5-6 TRBD2 few TRBJ2-3 17
CASSFWGRSGELETQYF TGCGCCAGCAGCTTCTGGGGGCGTAGCGGGGAGTTGGAGACCCAGTACTTC TRBV5-1 TRBD2 NA TRBJ2-5 17
CATRLRTSAGELFF TGTGCCACCAGACTAAGGACTAGCGCCGGGGAGCTGTTTTTT TRBV15 TRBD2 NA TRBJ2-2 14
CASSMSFSTDTQYF TGTGCCAGTAGTATGTCCTTCAGCACAGATACGCAGTATTTT TRBV19 NA NA TRBJ2-3 14
CASSLDPGSSYEQYF TGCGCCAGCAGCTTGGATCCAGGGTCCTCCTACGAGCAGTACTTC TRBV5-1 NA NA TRBJ2-7 15
CASSRIQLLSGTGTGELFF TGTGCCAGCAGCCGTATACAATTACTGTCTGGCACGGGCACCGGGGAGCTGTTTTTT TRBV7-3 NA NA TRBJ2-2 19
CASSPGNYEQYF TGTGCCAGCTCACCAGGGAACTACGAGCAGTACTTC TRBV18 NA NA TRBJ2-7 12
CASSPAARPQETQYF TGTGCCAGCTCACCGGCGGCTAGGCCCCAAGAGACCCAGTACTTC TRBV18 NA NA TRBJ2-5 15
CASSFYNEQFF TGCGCCAGCAGCTTTTACAATGAGCAGTTCTTC TRBV5-1 NA NA TRBJ2-1 11
CATSTRQGNSPLHF TGTGCCACGTCAACGAGACAGGGGAATTCACCCCTCCACTTT TRBV19 TRBD1 NA TRBJ1-6 14
CASSDRQGRLAKNIQYF TGTGCCAGCAGTGACAGACAGGGGAGGTTAGCCAAAAACATTCAGTACTTC TRBV6-1 TRBD1 NA TRBJ2-4 17
CSVVQSTDTQYF TGCAGCGTTGTGCAAAGCACAGATACGCAGTATTTT TRBV29-1 NA NA TRBJ2-3 12
CAISGTMNTEAFF TGTGCCATATCCGGGACAATGAACACTGAAGCTTTCTTT TRBV6-1 NA NA TRBJ1-1 13
CASSSAEQFF TGTGCCAGCAGTTCCGCTGAGCAGTTCTTC TRBV6-6 NA few TRBJ2-1 10
CASVEGVRSPLHF TGTGCCTCCGTTGAGGGCGTTCGATCACCCCTCCACTTT TRBV30 NA few TRBJ1-6 13
CASRDTGTGGRNYGYTF TGTGCCAGCAGGGATACCGGGACAGGGGGAAGGAACTATGGCTACACCTTC TRBV25-1 TRBD1 few TRBJ1-2 17
CASLGPAAAQYF TGTGCCAGCCTAGGCCCAGCGGCAGCCCAGTACTTC TRBV6-6 NA NA TRBJ2-5 12
CASSWIGQGRDTQYF TGCGCCAGCAGCTGGATTGGACAGGGACGGGATACGCAGTATTTT TRBV5-1 TRBD1 NA TRBJ2-3 15
CASSPPDRSEQYF TGTGCCAGCTCACCACCGGACAGGAGCGAGCAGTACTTC TRBV18 TRBD1 NA TRBJ2-7 13
CASSNRGDEQFF TGTGCCAGCAGCAACCGAGGGGATGAGCAGTTCTTC TRBV7-3 NA NA TRBJ2-1 12
CASSIPAQGLFKQYF TGTGCCAGTAGTATCCCCGCCCAGGGCCTCTTCAAGCAGTACTTC TRBV19 NA NA TRBJ2-7 15
CASSSPSGGYEQYF TGTGCCAGCAGCTCTCCTTCGGGCGGGTACGAGCAGTACTTC TRBV5-5 NA NA TRBJ2-7 14
CASSPLRGGETQYF TGTGCCAGCTCACCACTGAGGGGCGGGGAGACCCAGTACTTC TRBV18 NA NA TRBJ2-5 14
CASSVELASTDTQYF TGTGCCAGCAGCGTAGAACTGGCTAGCACAGATACGCAGTATTTT TRBV9 NA NA TRBJ2-3 15
CASSREQGLGNTIYF TGTGCCAGCAGCCGCGAACAGGGGTTGGGAAACACCATATATTTT TRBV14 TRBD1 NA TRBJ1-3 15
CASSLNQQGAYEQYF TGTGCCAGCAGCTTGAATCAACAGGGGGCCTACGAGCAGTACTTC TRBV5-4 TRBD1 NA TRBJ2-7 15
CASRSDRATEAFF TGTGCCAGCAGGAGTGACAGGGCCACTGAAGCTTTCTTT TRBV2 TRBD1 NA TRBJ1-1 13
CASSSRLGTEAFF TGTGCCAGCAGCTCTAGGCTGGGCACTGAAGCTTTCTTT TRBV27 NA NA TRBJ1-1 13
CASRNRGGLQETQYF TGTGCCAGCAGAAACAGGGGGGGGCTTCAAGAGACCCAGTACTTC TRBV2 NA few TRBJ2-5 15